Following are 21 T cell receptor beta chains from one sample sequenced in a study of CD8 T cells in Susac syndrome. The RNA input was 0.5 to 1 ug, and it was reverse transcribed with random hexamers. One entry per CDR3 protein results from TCRdb running MiXCR on the immunoSEQ multiplex PCR reads. Of a few hundred thousand distinct CDR3 sequences detected, roughly 92% appear once; the ten largest clones hold around 0.13%. The sequencing sample was made of CD8+ T cells from PBMCs. The source of these receptors is a human donor with multiple sclerosis.

This clonotype was recorded a few times. The V gene is TRBV5-6, the J gene TRBJ1-2, with D hard to call. The germline CDR1 and CDR2 sequences are SGHDT and YYEEEE. Trimming pared 4 bases from V and 3 bases from J, leaving 13 bases between. There are 14 residues in the CDR3. The CDR3 is CASSLGEAYYGYTF. The CDR3, as DNA: TGTGCCAGCAGCCTAGGTGAGGCCTACTATGGCTACACCTTC.

This chain joins TRBV20-1 and TRBJ2-2; D assignment may be TRBD1 or TRBD2 (5 bases each). This CDR3 is 14 amino acids long. The V end lost 0 bases, the J end lost 7 bases, and 12 bases lay between the germline ends. The germline V gene encodes CDR1 DFQATT and CDR2 SNEGSKA (reference sequence). In DNA form, the CDR3 reads TGCAGTGCTAGAGAAGGGTTGGGGGACGGGGAGCTGTTTTTT. This sequence encodes CSAREGLGDGELFF.

The chain employs TRBV9 and TRBJ2-1; 9 nucleotides agree with TRBD2. The CDR3 extends over 14 amino acids. Germline assignment: CDR1 SGDLS and CDR2 YYNGEE. Trimming took 3 bases from V and 8 from J; bases not matched to a gene: 6. CDR3 amino acids: CASSGGLAPHEQFF. CDR3 nucleotide sequence: TGTGCCAGCAGCGGGGGACTAGCCCCCCATGAGCAGTTCTTC.

The chain employs TRBV2 and TRBJ1-2; D gene ambiguous. Germline V gene data show CDR1 as SNHLY and CDR2 as FYNNEI. The length of the CDR3 is 11 residues. Trimming took 3 bases from V and 7 from J, leaving 6 bases between them. The CDR3: CASSETPGYTF. CDR3 coding DNA: TGTGCCAGCAGTGAGACACCTGGCTACACCTTC.

The chain recombines TRBV12-3 or TRBV12-4 with TRBJ1-2, with 8 bases that match TRBD1. CDR3 length: 14 residues. CDR3 residues: CGSSFGQGFYGYTF. CDR3 DNA: TGTGGAAGCAGTTTCGGACAGGGCTTTTATGGCTACACCTTC.

A single count supports this clonotype. This chain joins TRBV5-4 and TRBJ2-1; the D gene is possibly TRBD2 (6 bases). Trimming pared 3 bases from V and 7 bases from J, leaving 20 bases between. Per the germline V gene, CDR1 is SGHNT and CDR2 is YYREEE (reference sequence). This CDR3 spans 16 amino acids. The CDR3 here is CASSSPGTRRGNEQFF. The DNA for the CDR3 is TGTGCCAGCAGCTCCCCCGGGACCCGGAGGGGTAATGAGCAGTTCTTC.

This clonotype was detected only a few times. The genes are TRBV4-2 and TRBJ2-7; possibly TRBD2 for D (5 bases). Trimming removed 4 bases from V and 6 bases from J, with 16 bases in between. Germline loops: CDR1 LGHNA, CDR2 YNFKEQ. The CDR3 spans 14 residues. The CDR3 spells CASSPLGESGEQYF. As DNA, the CDR3 is TGTGCCAGCAGCCCCCTTGGGGAGTCCGGCGAGCAGTACTTC.

The rearrangement uses TRBV4-2 and TRBJ2-1; D remains unclear. V lost 2 bases to trimming and J lost 4 bases, with 6 bases between them. This CDR3 region has 13 residues. Germline V CDR1 and CDR2: LGHNA, YNFKEQ. The CDR3 loop is CASSQSNYNEQFF. As DNA, the CDR3 is TGTGCCAGCAGCCAATCAAATTACAATGAGCAGTTCTTC.

This chain links TRBV5-1 with TRBJ1-1; D might be TRBD1 (5 bases). The V end lost 1 base, the J end lost 5 bases, and 12 bases lay between the germline ends. The CDR3 is made up of 14 amino acids. Germline loops: CDR1 SGHRS, CDR2 YFSETQ. CDR3 nucleotide sequence: TGCGCCAGCAGCTTGTATGTAGGGGCGACTGAAGCTTTCTTT. As protein: CASSLYVGATEAFF.

The rearrangement links TRBV11-1 to TRBJ2-2; 9 nucleotides match TRBD1. Looked up from germline, CDR1 is SGHAT and CDR2 is FQDESV (reference sequence). V lost 9 bases and J lost 4; bases outside the gene matches: 15. This CDR3 comprises 17 residues. The CDR3 sequence: CASTQGDRALSTGELFF. The CDR3 coding sequence is TGTGCCAGTACCCAGGGGGACAGGGCCCTGAGCACCGGGGAGCTGTTTTTT. Complete variable domain (other parts from reference TRBV11-1 and TRBJ2-2): EAEVAQSPRYKITEKSQAVAFWCDPISGHATLYWYRQILGQGPELLVQFQDESVVDDSQLPKDRFSAERLKGVDSTLKIQPAELGDSAMYLCASTQGDRALSTGELFFGEGSRLTVL.

The genes are TRBV23-1 and TRBJ2-1; no reliable D call. TRBV23-1 is an open reading frame, and its role is uncertain. Trimming removed 0 bases from V and 3 bases from J, with 6 bases in between. The CDR3 runs 14 residues. Here the CDR3 DNA reads TGCGCCAGCAGTCAATCTCGTATCTACAATGAGCAGTTCTTC. Encoded protein: CASSQSRIYNEQFF.

The rearrangement joins TRBV4-1 to TRBJ1-1; maybe TRBD1 (6 bases). V was trimmed by 0 bases and J by 3 bases, leaving 20 bases between them. Germline CDR1 is MGHRA and CDR2 is YSYEKL. The CDR3 covers 18 residues. CDR3 DNA sequence: TGCGCCAGCAGCCAAGATCGCGCCGAGGGGGGTACGCACACTGAAGCTTTCTTT. Translation gives CASSQDRAEGGTHTEAFF.

This sequence joins TRBV19 and TRBJ2-1; D remains unclear. Germline V gene data show CDR1 as LNHDA and CDR2 as SQIVND (reference sequence). CDR3 length equals 11 residues. V was pared by 3 bases and J by 9 bases, with 6 bases between. The CDR3 protein is CASSISSEQFF. The DNA of the CDR3 is TGTGCCAGTAGTATCAGTTCTGAGCAGTTCTTC.

The chain carries TRBV20-1 and TRBJ1-2; TRBD1 is a possible D gene (6 bases). Germline assignment: CDR1 DFQATT and CDR2 SNEGSKA (reference sequence). Trimming pared 4 bases from V and 4 bases from J, leaving 13 bases between. The CDR3 has 13 residues. CDR3 loop: CSATGDWSYGYTF. The CDR3 bases are TGCAGTGCTACAGGGGACTGGAGCTATGGCTACACCTTC.

This chain joins TRBV28 and TRBJ2-7; D is tentatively TRBD1 or TRBD2 (5 bases each). CDR3 length equals 16 residues. The V end lost 6 bases, the J end lost 5 bases, and 23 bases lay between the germline ends. CDR1 MDHEN and CDR2 SYDVKM come from the germline V gene. CDR3 protein: CASSSPWALRGHEQYF. CDR3 nucleotides: TGTGCCAGCAGCTCCCCGTGGGCACTGAGGGGCCACGAGCAGTACTTC.

A word on this clonotype: The limits of the CDR3 on the DNA are not certain, so only TCRdb's listed CDR3 is given. This sequence joins TRBV21-1 and TRBJ2-2; the table gives TRBD2 as D, unverified against the DNA. TRBV21-1 is annotated as a pseudogene. The CDR3 is 16 amino acids in total, end residues counted. The CDR3 loop reads CASSQRRGLTPGSCFF.

A single count supports this clonotype. The V call is TRBV25-1, the J call TRBJ2-1, with D perhaps TRBD1 (6 bases). The CDR3 length is 14 residues. Trimming removed 8 bases from V and 5 bases from J, with 16 bases in between. From germline, CDR1 is MGHDK and CDR2 SYGVNS. The CDR3 spells CASSEDRFDNEQFF. DNA of the CDR3: TGTGCCAGCTCCGAGGACAGATTTGACAATGAGCAGTTCTTC.

This clonotype was recorded once. CDR3 residues: CSALPRAGMSYEQYF. As DNA, the CDR3 is TGCAGTGCCCTGCCCCGGGCAGGGATGTCCTACGAGCAGTACTTC. V is TRBV20-1 and J is TRBJ2-7; possible D gene TRBD1, 5 bases. CDR3 length: 15 residues. Trimming stripped 6 bases from V and 1 base from J, with 19 bases between. Germline V gene data show CDR1 as DFQATT and CDR2 as SNEGSKA (reference sequence).

This clonotype appeared once. The chain has TRBV13 and TRBJ1-1, with a possible D match to TRBD1 (5 bases). The CDR3 sequence is 13 residues long. Germline CDR1 is PRHDT and CDR2 is FYEKMQ (reference sequence). Between the trimmed V and J ends, which lost 5 bases and 4 bases, there was a span of 11 bases. DNA for the CDR3: TGTGCCAGCAGCAGCTACAGGAGCACTGAAGCTTTCTTT. Amino acid sequence: CASSSYRSTEAFF.

V and J are TRBV7-9 and TRBJ2-1, with TRBD2 matching over 10 bases. The CDR3 spans 16 residues. Trimming removed 3 bases from V and 6 bases from J; junction bases left unmatched: 8. Germline V gene lookup returns CDR1 SEHNR and CDR2 FQNEAQ (reference sequence). The CDR3 protein is CASSFSQRTSGNEQFF. CDR3 DNA sequence: TGTGCCAGCAGCTTTTCTCAAAGGACTAGCGGCAATGAGCAGTTCTTC.

The rearrangement links TRBV4-1 to TRBJ1-2; perhaps TRBD1 as D (6 bases). The CDR3 has 16 amino acids. Germline CDR1 reads MGHRA; CDR2 reads YSYEKL. Trimming shortened V by 1 base and J by 3 bases, and 15 bases separated the two germline ends. CDR3 DNA sequence: TGCGCCAGCAGCCAAGGCCAACGGGGGCTAGACTATGGCTACACCTTC. It yields the protein CASSQGQRGLDYGYTF.